This paragraph covers one T cell receptor (beta chain) sequence. The source of the sample is a study of cytomegalovirus exposure and HLA in healthy donors. Losses at the gene ends were 8 bases for V and 8 bases for J; bases not matched to a gene: 18. The CDR3 runs to 16 residues. Germline V gene sequence: CDR1 LNHDA, CDR2 SQIVND (reference sequence). PCR was performed using 60 Vbeta and 13 Jbeta primers. Assay used: immunoSEQ multiplex PCR; TCRdb lists only in-frame clones, some missing. The table includes about 59,000 clones, under 80% detected once. The V call is TRBV19, the J call TRBJ2-1, with TRBD1 matching 7 bases. The receptor's source is a man younger than 45 in good health and CMV-seropositive. Sequenced input: PBMCs. CDR3 sequence reads: CASAHAEVTGQDEQFF. The CDR3 region has the DNA TGTGCCAGTGCTCACGCCGAAGTGACAGGGCAGGATGAGCAGTTCTTC.